This T cell receptor (beta chain) was found in a study of cytomegalovirus exposure and HLA in healthy donors. Findings and limits, study-wide: A missense variant in DCLRE1C was later tied to TCR beta V- and J-gene trimming.

With regard to this clone: Its antigen remains unknown.

Amplification used 60 Vbeta primers and 13 Jbeta primers. In the authors' methods: In a later analysis, around 12 million of some 80 million unique beta chains occurred in at least two donors. This table comes from immunoSEQ multiplex PCR, and its TCRdb copy is limited to in-frame clones, with some not included. V and J calls and clone size follow that table, whereas D and trimming were derived from the DNA. The sample gives over 200,000 clones, about 81% of which show up once; about 6.4% is in the top ten. The trim removed 3 bases at V and 5 bases at J, leaving 6 bases unmatched. Germline V gene lookup returns CDR1 MNHEY and CDR2 SMNVEV (reference sequence). CDR3 length: 14 residues.

Sequencing was performed on PBMCs. The clonotype comes from a man aged 40-49 years in good health and CMV-seropositive. The chain links TRBV27 to TRBJ1-1; 7 bases match TRBD1. The DNA for the CDR3 is TGTGCCAGCAGTTTGAAGGGGGCATCGACTGAAGCTTTCTTT. It is translated as CASSLKGASTEAFF.